This TCR beta chain was retrieved from a study of OX40 agonist ivuxolimab in advanced cancers. At the level of the study: Six ivuxolimab dose levels, 0.01 to 10 mg/kg, were given intravenously every 2 weeks. Three dose-escalation patients had partial responses: one with hepatocellular carcinoma and two with cutaneous melanoma.

TCRdb's copy holds only in-frame clones and misses some; the assay was immunoSEQ multiplex PCR. Among about 55,000 clones listed, 77% were seen once. Trimming stripped 1 base from V and 1 base from J, with 18 bases between. The CDR3 has 18 residues. Per the germline V gene, CDR1 is MNHNS and CDR2 is SASEGT. Patients were ruled out by autoimmune disease history or systemic immunosuppression. This receptor was identified in an adult with an advanced solid tumor such as melanoma, head and neck, liver or kidney cancer. Sequenced here: CD4+ or CD8+ T cells sorted from blood, sampled in a trial of the OX40 agonist ivuxolimab. The chain carries TRBV6-1 and TRBJ2-3; possible D gene TRBD1, 6 bases. CDR3 residues: CASSEGQATRSGTDTQYF. CDR3 nucleotide sequence: TGTGCCAGCAGTGAAGGACAGGCGACACGTTCCGGCACAGATACGCAGTATTTT.